A selection of T cell receptor beta chains follows, all from one sample in a study of blood T cells in healthy people across ages. TCRdb processed the 5' RACE reads anew with MiXCR; each CDR3 protein has one entry. The repertoire includes fewer than 750,000 distinct CDR3 sequences, around half of them detected once, and approximately 25% sits in the top ten. The sequenced material came from blood. These receptors originate from a man older than 75 in good health. CDR3s include the opening cysteine and the closing phenylalanine or tryptophan. The D gene is left open where the match is weak. Clone size is given for some rows only: seen once, a few or many times, or a class if the clone is expanded.

D gene	clone size	V gene	J gene	CDR3 DNA	CDR3 protein
-	-	TRBV3-1	TRBJ1-2	TGTGCCAGCAGCCAAGTACGGGGCAGGGGCTATGGCTACACCTTC	CASSQVRGRGYGYTF
TRBD1	-	TRBV13	TRBJ2-2	TGTGCCAGCAGCTTAGCTTATCCCGGGACAGGGTCGAACACCGGGGAGCTGTTTTTT	CASSLAYPGTGSNTGELFF
-	-	TRBV13	TRBJ2-7	TGTGCCAGCAGCTTAACGGAAAGAAGCGAGCAGTACTTC	CASSLTERSEQYF
TRBD2	-	TRBV20-1	TRBJ2-2	TGCAGTGCAGGGGGGGTAGCGGGACGGACCGGGGAGCTGTTTTTT	CSAGGVAGRTGELFF
TRBD2	-	TRBV28	TRBJ2-3	TGTGCCAGCATCTCACCCCAGGGGACTAGCGGGAGACGGCGCGCAGATACGCAGTATTTT	CASISPQGTSGRRRADTQYF
-	-	TRBV7-8	TRBJ1-1	TGTGCCAGCACTAACAGGGTTACGAGTGAAGCTTTCTTT	CASTNRVTSEAFF
-	-	TRBV7-2	TRBJ1-6	TGTGCCAGCAGCTTGCCGGGGCCCCAAGGGTCACCCCTCCACTTT	CASSLPGPQGSPLHF
-	few	TRBV6-2/TRBV6-3	TRBJ2-7	TGTGCCAGCTCCACCAGTGGCGGGAAGGTCTACGAGCAGTACTTC	CASSTSGGKVYEQYF
TRBD2	many	TRBV6-6	TRBJ2-4	TGTGCCAGCAGCGGGACTAGCGGGGGGAGCTCGGACATTCAGTACTTC	CASSGTSGGSSDIQYF
-	-	TRBV6-6	TRBJ2-7	TGTGCCAGCAGCGAAACTGGGGGTCTGGGCGAGCAGTACTTC	CASSETGGLGEQYF
-	-	TRBV7-2	TRBJ2-7	TGTGCCAGCAGCTTAGGAGGGGGGGGCGTCCTCTACGAGCAGTACTTC	CASSLGGGGVLYEQYF
TRBD2	few	TRBV10-3	TRBJ2-3	TGTGCCATCACTAGCGGGAGGGCAGATACGCAGTATTTT	CAITSGRADTQYF
-	-	TRBV7-2	TRBJ2-7	TGTGCCAGCAGCCTCATGGGGGTAGGGTCCTACGAGCAGTACTTC	CASSLMGVGSYEQYF
-	few	TRBV29-1	TRBJ2-7	TGCAGCGCAGACAGGAAAGGCCACGAGCAGTACTTC	CSADRKGHEQYF
TRBD1	-	TRBV28	TRBJ1-1	TGTGCCAGCAGTCCCCCAGGGGGCCGGATGAACACTGAAGCTTTCTTT	CASSPPGGRMNTEAFF
-	-	TRBV9	TRBJ1-1	TGTGCCAGCAGCCGAACGGGGCGCGACACTGAAGCTTTCTTT	CASSRTGRDTEAFF
-	-	TRBV28	TRBJ2-1	TGTGCCAGCAGTGGACCCTCGGGTTACAATGAGCAGTTCTTC	CASSGPSGYNEQFF
TRBD1	-	TRBV12-3/TRBV12-4	TRBJ2-3	TGTGCCGGCAGTTTATTGGGACAGACAGATACGCAGTATTTT	CAGSLLGQTDTQYF
-	many	TRBV7-6	TRBJ2-7	TGTGCCAGCAGCGATTGGGGTGGCTACGAGCAGTACTTC	CASSDWGGYEQYF
TRBD1	-	TRBV19	TRBJ2-2	TGTGCCAGTAGTCTCACGGGGACAGGGGTTGCCGGGGAGCTGTTTTTT	CASSLTGTGVAGELFF
-	-	TRBV7-8	TRBJ2-7	TGTGCCAGCAGTTCTCCCGACCTTTCGGGACCCCAGAGCTCCTACAATGAGCAGTACTTC	CASSSPDLSGPQSSYNEQYF
TRBD2	-	TRBV29-1	TRBJ2-7	TGCAGCGTTTTAGCGGGGGGTGGGTACAATGAGCAGTACTTC	CSVLAGGGYNEQYF
-	few	TRBV12-3/TRBV12-4	TRBJ2-3	TGTGCCAGCAGTGTTCAGACCGGCTGGGGCACAGATACGCAGTATTTT	CASSVQTGWGTDTQYF
TRBD2	-	TRBV20-1	TRBJ2-1	TGCAGTGCTCATAGCGGGGGGGCCTACAATGAGCAGTTCTTC	CSAHSGGAYNEQFF
-	few	TRBV3-1	TRBJ1-5	TGTGCCAGCAGTCTCCTCCCTGGCAGCAATCAGCCCCAGCATTTT	CASSLLPGSNQPQHF
TRBD2	-	TRBV7-2	TRBJ2-7	TGCGCCAGCAGCTTAGCCCGCGGGGGGAGCTACGAGCAGTACTTC	CASSLARGGSYEQYF
-	-	TRBV7-9	TRBJ2-6	TGTGCCAGCAGCCCAGGTGAGGCTGGGGCCAACGTCCTGACTTTC	CASSPGEAGANVLTF
-	many	TRBV6-6	TRBJ2-7	TGTGCCAGCACCCCCGGGTCCCGGACCTACGAGCAGTACTTC	CASTPGSRTYEQYF
TRBD1	few	TRBV11-1	TRBJ2-1	TGTGCCAGCAGCTTCGGGACAGGGCCCTACAATGAGCAGTTCTTC	CASSFGTGPYNEQFF
TRBD2	-	TRBV4-3	TRBJ2-2	TGCGCCAGCAGCCAATTTGCGGGGGGTGGTACCGGGGAGCTGTTTTTT	CASSQFAGGGTGELFF
TRBD1	many	TRBV7-3	TRBJ2-3	TGTGCCAGCAGCTTAAACCTAGGACAGGGCACAGATACGCAGTATTTT	CASSLNLGQGTDTQYF
-	-	TRBV3-1	TRBJ1-1	TGTGCCAGCAGCCCCCGTCAGGGGAACACTGAAGCTTTCTTT	CASSPRQGNTEAFF
TRBD2	-	TRBV5-1	TRBJ2-4	TGCGCCAGCAGCTTGACTAGCGGGGCGAACCAAAACATTCAGTACTTC	CASSLTSGANQNIQYF
-	once	TRBV7-2	TRBJ2-1	TGTGCCAGCAGCTTAGGGGTGTACTCGGGTGAGCAGTTCTTC	CASSLGVYSGEQFF
TRBD1	-	TRBV19	TRBJ1-1	TGTGCCAGTAGTAGCCAGACAGGGTTGTCTGAAGCTTTCTTT	CASSSQTGLSEAFF
-	-	TRBV5-1	TRBJ2-3	TGCGCCAACAGCTTGCGCCTTCTCGGGGCCAGCACAGATACGCAGTATTTT	CANSLRLLGASTDTQYF
-	-	TRBV2	TRBJ1-4	TGTGCCAGCAGTGGTGGCAGGGAAGATGAAAAACTGTTTTTT	CASSGGREDEKLFF
TRBD2	-	TRBV27	TRBJ2-3	TGTGCCAGCAGTCCTTCTAGCGGCGCTGCCCCAGATACGCAGTATTTT	CASSPSSGAAPDTQYF
-	-	TRBV5-6	TRBJ2-5	TGTGCCAGCAGCTTCTCTACACAAGAGACCCAGTACTTC	CASSFSTQETQYF
-	-	TRBV20-1	TRBJ2-7	TGCAGTGCTACCCCGACAGGATTCTCCTACGAGCAGTACTTC	CSATPTGFSYEQYF
-	few	TRBV7-2	TRBJ2-7	TGTGCCAGCAGCGTTGCCGGGACGTCTTTCTACGAGCAGTACTTC	CASSVAGTSFYEQYF
-	-	TRBV20-1	TRBJ1-4	TGCAGTGCTAGCCCCGGAGGGGGGAATGAAAAACTGTTTTTT	CSASPGGGNEKLFF
-	few	TRBV28	TRBJ1-2	TGTGCCAGCAGTTTTGGGGGGGCTGACTATGGCTACACCTTC	CASSFGGADYGYTF
-	-	TRBV7-2	TRBJ2-5	TGTGCCAGCAGCTTAAGTCGGACCCAAGAGACCCAGTACTTC	CASSLSRTQETQYF
-	-	TRBV29-1	TRBJ2-1	TGCAGCGTTGAAGATTTAGGGCAGGGCGAATACAATGAGCAGTTCTTC	CSVEDLGQGEYNEQFF
TRBD1	-	TRBV20-1	TRBJ1-5	TGCAGTGCTAGTCCGACAGGGGACAATCAGCCCCAGCATTTT	CSASPTGDNQPQHF
-	-	TRBV20-1	TRBJ1-4	TGCAGTGCTAACAGTAGAATAATGGAAAAACTGTTTTTT	CSANSRIMEKLFF
TRBD2	-	TRBV5-1	TRBJ2-7	TGCGCCAGCAGCTTCGAGGGAGGGCTTGGCGAGCAGTACTTC	CASSFEGGLGEQYF
-	-	TRBV5-1	TRBJ1-1	TGCGCCAGCAGCCTGCGGACGGGGCTGGGGAACACTGAAGCTTTCTTT	CASSLRTGLGNTEAFF
TRBD1	-	TRBV4-3	TRBJ2-1	TGCGCCAGCAGTCAAGGACAGGGTCGCTCCCACAATGAGCAGTTCTTC	CASSQGQGRSHNEQFF
-	-	TRBV15	TRBJ2-3	TGTGCCACCAGCAGACGGTCCACAGATACGCAGTATTTT	CATSRRSTDTQYF
TRBD2	-	TRBV6-2/TRBV6-3	TRBJ2-1	TGTGCCAGCAGCTCAGCTCCGACTAGCGGTTACAATGAGCAGTTCTTC	CASSSAPTSGYNEQFF